Sequencing of this T cell receptor beta chain was carried out in a study of blood T cells in healthy people across ages. A second PCR of 7 to 11 cycles used a sample-barcoded 5' primer and a J-beta primer mix. Every cDNA molecule carried a tag from a template-switch adaptor bearing 12 random nucleotides. MiXCR was run by TCRdb on the 5' RACE reads, yielding one entry per CDR3 protein. Among approximately 320,000 distinct CDR3 sequences, around 27% were seen once, and the ten largest hold approximately 28%. The germline V gene has CDR1 MDHEN and CDR2 SYDVKM. V lost 2 bases, J lost 6 bases, and 14 bases lay in between. The CDR3 is 14 residues long. General observations from the study: For the donors, CMV status was unknown and possibly confounded expanded clonotype changes. The study found TCR beta diversity correlated strongly with naive T cell percentage.

A minimum of 6 micrograms of total RNA was extracted per sample. The sample holds a few counts of this clonotype. The antigen is undetermined. J is TRBJ2-7 and V is TRBV28; D uncertain. Sequenced sample: blood. The source of this sequence is a woman between 65 and 79 years old in good health. In DNA form, the CDR3 reads TGTGCCAGCAGTTTAGGTAGCCGTAGTCGCGAGCAGTACTTC. This sequence encodes CASSLGSRSREQYF.